This T cell receptor (beta chain) was observed in a study of blood T cells in healthy people across ages (dated by TCRdb to 2014 to 2015). Study-wide context: In model experiments, template switching captured roughly one uniquely barcoded TCR beta cDNA molecule for every two T cells. The study measured age-related changes in TCR beta repertoire diversity using deep sequencing normalized with unique cDNA molecular identifiers. Four age groups were formed from the donors: young (average approximately 16 years), middle-aged (around 41), aged (about 62) and long-lived (approximately 80). To avoid experimental bias, donors of different ages were spread randomly across the sequencing lanes. For two donors (one aged 18 to 30 and one aged 80 or older), the study analyzed two additional independent replicas of 1 million unique cDNA reads from the same blood draw.

Remarks on this clonotype: The antigen it binds to is not known. Per-nucleotide qualities are absent, and no much larger clonotype sits a single base away.

The germline V gene (reference sequence) specifies SEHNR as CDR1 and FQNEAQ as CDR2. The CDR3 runs 14 residues from the cysteine to the phenylalanine. The retained sequence is limited to the CDR3, 42 bases, with the frame set at the first base. The trim is 7 bases for V and 7 bases for J, with a gap of 17 bases between the germline ends. Libraries were built with 5' RACE. A second PCR of roughly 7 to 11 cycles was performed with a sample-barcoded 5' primer and a J-beta primer mix. A unique molecular identifier was introduced onto each TCR beta cDNA molecule by a template-switch 5' adaptor carrying 12 random nucleotides. At least 2.5 million CDR3-containing paired-end reads were obtained from each sample. First-strand cDNA synthesis was performed from all RNA using the Mint cDNA synthesis kit, with priming by a TRBC-specific oligonucleotide. Following uracil-DNA glycosylase treatment, all cDNA underwent a first 18-cycle PCR with the universal primers M1SS and BC2_uni_R. The original pipeline was this. For normalization, 1 million high-quality reads, each with a distinct molecular identifier, were randomly selected from each sample. Reads with shared molecular identifiers were discarded instead of being binned into consensus sequences. MiTCR, set to a Q25 quality threshold and the strictest error-elimination algorithm, was used for CDR3 identification, clonotype clustering and error correction. Lower-bound total TCR beta diversity was estimated with a nonparametric unseen species model using Euler transformation. TCRdb took the public reads, trimmed them with fastp at Q25, ran MiXCR for clone calling and kept in-frame beta chains. All rows with the same CDR3 protein become a single entry with the most common DNA and genes. The V and J calls and clone size come from TCRdb's table, not from the authors' own analysis. The sample records 1.8 million or so distinct CDR3 sequences, roughly two fifths of which are singletons. The ten largest account for roughly 24% of the sample.

Donors were under 40 systemically healthy Caucasian individuals from Russia aged roughly 6 to 90 years. Each donor gave about 9.8 milliliters of peripheral blood, drawn into EDTA-treated Vacutainer tubes. Ficoll-Paque density-gradient centrifugation was used to isolate PBMCs, with at least 7 million obtained per sample. Total RNA, at least 6 micrograms per sample, was extracted from PBMCs with Trizol reagent. For every donor, an aliquot of PBMCs went through flow cytometry to measure the percentages of naive CD45RAhigh/CD27high T cells. Results the study describes overall, beyond this receptor: As age increased, observed TCR beta diversity per million T cells dropped in a roughly linear way, and a significant reduction was already evident by age about 40. Compared with the aged group, more naive CD4+ T cells, fewer expanded clones and increased TCR diversity were shown by the long-lived group, suggesting age selection. Total diversity estimates from one million sequenced T cells were considered lower bounds and underestimates. Because the CMV infection status of the donors was unknown, age-related changes in expanded clonotypes may potentially have been confounded. The percentage of naive T cells measured by flow cytometry correlated strongly with observed TCR beta diversity. Conclusive comparison of naive and antigen-experienced compartments was prevented by the profiling of bulk unsorted PBMCs.

The chain employs TRBV7-9 and TRBJ2-1; TRBD2 is a weak D gene call, 5 bases matching. Sequenced sample: blood. This receptor was obtained from a human donor in good health. Here is the DNA: TGTGCCAGCAACCCTCCGACGGGGTGGAATGAGCAGTTCTTC. This encodes CASNPPTGWNEQFF.